A single sample gave rise to the 5 T cell receptor beta chains below, sequenced in a study of T cells in Graves' hyperthyroidism and ophthalmopathy. TCR beta CDR3 region amplification was performed from RNA transcripts. First-round RT-PCR of the TCR CDR3 relied on the HTBI primer set. TCRdb re-called the multiplex PCR reads with MiXCR, one entry per CDR3 protein. The sample records about 570,000 distinct CDR3 sequences, roughly 46% being singletons. Sample: peripheral blood or thyroid tissue (not recorded which). The receptors here all came from an adult woman with Graves' disease, either hyperthyroidism or ophthalmopathy (not recorded which).

This chain connects TRBV4-1 to TRBJ2-3; 7 positions agree with TRBD2. CDR3 length equals 17 residues. Per germline, CDR1 MGHRA and CDR2 YSYEKL. Germline trimming cut 4 bases from V and 6 bases from J; bases unmatched to any gene: 16. CDR3 in DNA: TGCGCCAGCAGCCTTGACCTTGGGAGGGAGGGCCCCGATACGCAGTATTTT. Its translation: CASSLDLGREGPDTQYF.

The J gene is TRBJ2-7, the V gene TRBV2; D gene ambiguous. The CDR3 loop spans 15 amino acids. The ends were cut back, 4 bases at V and 0 bases at J, with 13 bases in the middle. Germline CDR1 reads SNHLY; CDR2 reads FYNNEI. The CDR3 loop is CASSGLRTFSYEQYF. The CDR3 DNA reads TGTGCCAGCAGTGGGCTTAGAACCTTCTCCTACGAGCAGTACTTC.

This clonotype was seen only once. V gene TRBV10-3 combines with J gene TRBJ2-7; TRBD2 agrees at 11 bases. This CDR3 spans 17 amino acids. The germline CDR1 and CDR2 sequences are ENHRY and SYGVKD. Unmatched junction bases numbered 7, after V lost 2 bases and J lost 1 base. In nucleotides, the CDR3 is TGTGCCATCAGTGAGGGTCCGACTAGCGGGGCTTCCTACGAGCAGTACTTC. It yields the protein CAISEGPTSGASYEQYF.

This clonotype was detected many times. The chain joins TRBV7-9 to TRBJ2-7; D is possibly TRBD1 or TRBD2 (6 bases each). V lost 3 bases, J lost 4 bases, and 16 bases lay in between. CDR3 length equals 15 residues. Per germline, CDR1 SEHNR and CDR2 FQNEAQ (reference sequence). CDR3 amino acids: CASSFPRGPLYEQYF. The DNA for the CDR3 is TGTGCCAGCAGCTTTCCACGGGGGCCCTTGTACGAGCAGTACTTC.

About this clonotype itself: Being one base from a much bigger clone, this may be a read error. The CDR3 coding sequence is TGTGCCAGCAGCCAAGACAGGGCAACCTATAATTCACTCCTCCACTTT. Translation gives CASSQDRATYNSLLHF. The chain couples TRBV6-5 to TRBJ1-6; 7 positions agree with TRBD1. CDR3 length: 16 residues. Germline V gene sequence: CDR1 MNHEY, CDR2 SVGAGI.